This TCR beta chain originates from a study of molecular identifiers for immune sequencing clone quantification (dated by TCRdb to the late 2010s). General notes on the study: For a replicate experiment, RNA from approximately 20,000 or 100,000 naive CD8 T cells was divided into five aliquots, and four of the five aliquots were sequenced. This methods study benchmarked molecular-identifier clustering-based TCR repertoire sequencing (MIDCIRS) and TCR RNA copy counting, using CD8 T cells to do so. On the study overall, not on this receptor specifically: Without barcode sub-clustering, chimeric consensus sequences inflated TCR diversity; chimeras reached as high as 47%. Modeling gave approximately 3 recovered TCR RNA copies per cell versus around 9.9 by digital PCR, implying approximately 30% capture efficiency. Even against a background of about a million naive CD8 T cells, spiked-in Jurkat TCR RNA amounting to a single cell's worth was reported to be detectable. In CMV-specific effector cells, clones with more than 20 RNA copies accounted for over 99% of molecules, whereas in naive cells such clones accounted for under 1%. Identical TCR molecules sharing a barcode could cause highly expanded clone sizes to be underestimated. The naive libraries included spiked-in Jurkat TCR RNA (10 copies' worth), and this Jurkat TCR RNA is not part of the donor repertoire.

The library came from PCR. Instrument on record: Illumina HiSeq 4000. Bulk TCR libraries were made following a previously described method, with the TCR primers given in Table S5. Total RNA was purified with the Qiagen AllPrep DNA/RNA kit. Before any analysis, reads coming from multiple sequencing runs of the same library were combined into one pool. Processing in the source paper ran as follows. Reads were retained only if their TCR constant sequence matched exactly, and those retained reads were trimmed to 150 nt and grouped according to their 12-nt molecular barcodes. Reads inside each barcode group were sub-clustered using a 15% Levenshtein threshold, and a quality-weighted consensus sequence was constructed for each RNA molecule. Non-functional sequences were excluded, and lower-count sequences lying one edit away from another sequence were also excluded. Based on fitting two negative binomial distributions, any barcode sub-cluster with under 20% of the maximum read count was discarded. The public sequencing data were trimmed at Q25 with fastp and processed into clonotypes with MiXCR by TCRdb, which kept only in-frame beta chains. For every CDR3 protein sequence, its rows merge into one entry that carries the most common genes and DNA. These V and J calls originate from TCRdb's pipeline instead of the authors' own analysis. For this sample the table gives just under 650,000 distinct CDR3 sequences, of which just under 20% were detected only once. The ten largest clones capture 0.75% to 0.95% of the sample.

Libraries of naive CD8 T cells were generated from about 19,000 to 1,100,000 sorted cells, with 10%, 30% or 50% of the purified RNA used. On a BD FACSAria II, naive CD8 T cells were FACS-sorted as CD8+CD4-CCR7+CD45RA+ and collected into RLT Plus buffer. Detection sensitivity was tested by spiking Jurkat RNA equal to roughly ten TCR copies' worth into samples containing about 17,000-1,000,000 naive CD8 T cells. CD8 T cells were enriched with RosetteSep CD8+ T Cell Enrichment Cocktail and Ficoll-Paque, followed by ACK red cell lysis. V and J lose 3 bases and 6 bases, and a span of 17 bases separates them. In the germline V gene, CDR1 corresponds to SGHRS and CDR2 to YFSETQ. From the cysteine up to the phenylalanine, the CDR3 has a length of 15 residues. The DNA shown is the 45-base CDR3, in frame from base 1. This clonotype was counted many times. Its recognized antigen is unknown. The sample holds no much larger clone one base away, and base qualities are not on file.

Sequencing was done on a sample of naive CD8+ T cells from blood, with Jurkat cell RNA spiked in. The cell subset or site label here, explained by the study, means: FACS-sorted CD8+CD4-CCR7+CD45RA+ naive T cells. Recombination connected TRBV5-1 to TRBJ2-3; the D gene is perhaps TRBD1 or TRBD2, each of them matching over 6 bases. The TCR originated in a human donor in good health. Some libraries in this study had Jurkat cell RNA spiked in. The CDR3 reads CASSSERGELDTQYF. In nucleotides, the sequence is TGCGCCAGCAGCTCTGAGAGGGGGGAATTGGATACGCAGTATTTT. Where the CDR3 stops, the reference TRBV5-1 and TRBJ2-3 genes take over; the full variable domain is KAGVTQTPRYLIKTRGQQVTLSCSPISGHRSVSWYQQTPGQGLQFLFEYFSETQRNKGNFPGRFSGRQFSNSRSEMNVSTLELGDSALYLCASSSERGELDTQYFGPGTRLTVL.